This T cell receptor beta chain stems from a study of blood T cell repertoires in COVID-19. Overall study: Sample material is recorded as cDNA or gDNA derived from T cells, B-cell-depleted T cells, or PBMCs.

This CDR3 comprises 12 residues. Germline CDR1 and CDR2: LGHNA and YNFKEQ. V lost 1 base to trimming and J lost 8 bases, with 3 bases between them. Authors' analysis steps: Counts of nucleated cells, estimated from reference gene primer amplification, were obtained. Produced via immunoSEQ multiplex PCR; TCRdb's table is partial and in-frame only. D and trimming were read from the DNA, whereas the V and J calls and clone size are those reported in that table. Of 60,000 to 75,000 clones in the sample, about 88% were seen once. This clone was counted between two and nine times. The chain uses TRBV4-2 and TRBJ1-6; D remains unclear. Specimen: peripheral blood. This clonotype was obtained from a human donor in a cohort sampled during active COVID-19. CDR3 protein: CASSQVDSPLHF. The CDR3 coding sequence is TGTGCCAGCAGCCAAGTCGATTCACCCCTCCACTTT.